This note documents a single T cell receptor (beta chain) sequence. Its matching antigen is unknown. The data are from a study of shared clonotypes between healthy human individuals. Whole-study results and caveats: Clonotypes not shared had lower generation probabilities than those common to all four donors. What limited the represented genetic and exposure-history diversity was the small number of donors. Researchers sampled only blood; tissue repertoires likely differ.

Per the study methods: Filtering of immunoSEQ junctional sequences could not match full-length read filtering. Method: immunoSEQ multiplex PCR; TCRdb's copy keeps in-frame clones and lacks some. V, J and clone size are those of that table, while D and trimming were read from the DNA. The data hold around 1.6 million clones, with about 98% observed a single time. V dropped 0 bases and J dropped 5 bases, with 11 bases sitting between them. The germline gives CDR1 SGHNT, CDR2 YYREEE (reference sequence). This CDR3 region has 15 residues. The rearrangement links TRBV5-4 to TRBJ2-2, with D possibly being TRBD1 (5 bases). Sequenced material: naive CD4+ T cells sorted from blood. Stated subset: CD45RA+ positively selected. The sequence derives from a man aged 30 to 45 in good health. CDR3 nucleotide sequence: TGTGCCAGCAGCTTGGAGGGGCTAGGGACCGGGGAGCTGTTTTTT. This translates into CASSLEGLGTGELFF.